The 7 T cell receptor beta chains reported below all come from one sample, sequenced in a study of cytomegalovirus exposure and HLA in healthy donors. With 60 Vbeta and 13 Jbeta primers, the PCR was carried out. Sequencing was performed with immunoSEQ multiplex PCR; in TCRdb, only in-frame clones are kept and a portion is missing. Reported are 150,000 to 200,000 clones; the ten largest clones contain 0.75% to 0.85%. Sequencing was performed on PBMCs. The receptors derive from a young woman in good health and CMV-seropositive.

The chain carries TRBV10-3 and TRBJ2-7; D might be TRBD1 (6 bases). Trimming left V 6 bases short and J 3 bases short, with 12 bases between. This CDR3 comprises 13 residues. The germline V gene has CDR1 ENHRY and CDR2 SYGVKD. CDR3: CAIRQDRSYEQYF. The CDR3 DNA is TGTGCCATCAGACAGGACAGAAGCTACGAGCAGTACTTC.

V gene TRBV7-8 combines with J gene TRBJ2-2; TRBD1 might be the D (6 bases). Germline CDR1 is SGHVS and CDR2 is FQNEAQ. V lost 5 bases to trimming and J lost 7 bases, with 20 bases between them. The CDR3 runs 16 residues. The DNA of the CDR3 is TGTGCCAGCAGCAGAGAAGGGGGTCCTTTCGGCGGGGAGCTGTTTTTT. It specifies CASSREGGPFGGELFF.

The CDR3 nucleotides read TGTGCCAGCAGTTACTCAGGGGGGGTGCTTCAGCCCCAGCATTTT. It specifies CASSYSGGVLQPQHF. V gene TRBV6-5 combines with J gene TRBJ1-5; D perhaps matches TRBD1 (6 bases). The ends were cut back, 0 bases at V and 6 bases at J, with 12 bases in the middle. CDR3 length: 15 amino acids. Germline assignment: CDR1 MNHEY and CDR2 SVGAGI.

V and J are TRBV11-2 and TRBJ2-2; a possible D gene is TRBD2 (6 bases). The germline gives CDR1 SGHAT, CDR2 FQNNGV. This CDR3 is built from 15 residues. V was trimmed by 5 bases and J by 7 bases, leaving 17 bases between them. DNA for the CDR3: TGTGCCAGCAGCAGATTAGTCGGGAGAGGCGGGGAGCTGTTTTTT. Protein sequence: CASSRLVGRGGELFF.

The gene calls are TRBV4-2 and TRBJ1-4; tentative D call: TRBD1 (6 bases). Trimming removed 2 bases from V and 5 bases from J, with 12 bases in between. CDR1 LGHNA and CDR2 YNFKEQ come from the germline V gene. The CDR3 sequence is 15 residues long. The CDR3 bases are TGTGCCAGCAGCCAACCACAGGGAAGAAATGAAAAACTGTTTTTT. This codes for CASSQPQGRNEKLFF.

V is TRBV7-2 and J is TRBJ1-1, with D unclear. This CDR3 has 15 amino acids. Trimming removed 3 bases from V and 2 bases from J, with 13 bases in between. Germline V gives CDR1 SGHTA, CDR2 FQGNSA. The CDR3 DNA reads TGTGCCAGCAGCTTTTTTAGAGGAATTAACACTGAAGCTTTCTTT. The encoded protein is CASSFFRGINTEAFF.

This chain uses TRBV5-4 with TRBJ2-4, with 11 bases aligning to TRBD2. CDR3 size: 16 residues. Germline loops: CDR1 SGHNT, CDR2 YYREEE (reference sequence). V gave up 4 bases and J gave up 7 bases; unmatched junction bases: 10. Here the CDR3 reads CASSRSVAGGLNIQYF. CDR3 DNA sequence: TGTGCCAGCAGCAGATCGGTAGCGGGGGGGCTTAACATTCAGTACTTC.